Presented here are 21 T cell receptor beta chains from one specimen sequenced in a study of blood T cell repertoires in COVID-19. TCRdb's table, derived via immunoSEQ multiplex PCR, lists solely in-frame clones and lacks some. The repertoire holds some 91,000 clones, with approximately 90% as singletons. Sequenced input: peripheral blood. These TCRs come from a man between 60 and 75 years old with acute or convalescent COVID-19.

As DNA, the CDR3 is TGTGCCATCAGGACCGGGACAGGGAAGGATAATTCACCCCTCCACTTT. Amino acids: CAIRTGTGKDNSPLHF. The V gene is TRBV10-3, the J gene TRBJ1-6, with TRBD1 matching over 9 bases. After removal of 6 bases from V and 5 bases from J, the junction contained 8 bases not matched to a gene. Germline V CDR1 and CDR2: ENHRY, SYGVKD. This CDR3 is built from 16 residues.

The chain uses TRBV27 and TRBJ2-7; D is possibly TRBD1 (5 bases). The V end was cut by 2 bases, the J end by 9 bases, with 14 bases between. In germline, CDR1 is MNHEY, CDR2 SMNVEV (reference sequence). CDR3 size: 13 residues. The CDR3 is CASSLRGTARQYF. The CDR3 DNA is TGTGCCAGCAGTTTAAGGGGTACAGCTAGGCAGTACTTC.

The gene calls are TRBV7-8 and TRBJ2-7, with a weak D call TRBD1 (5 bases). The CDR3 contains 14 residues. Germline CDR1 reads SGHVS; CDR2 reads FQNEAQ. The V end was cut by 4 bases, the J end by 0 bases, with 10 bases between. In DNA, the CDR3 is TGTGCCAGCAGCTCCAGGGCCAGCTCCTACGAGCAGTACTTC. It codes for CASSSRASSYEQYF.

The CDR3 spells CATEPRQLYWALHF. The CDR3 DNA reads TGTGCCACTGAGCCGCGACAGCTTTATTGGGCCCTCCACTTT. The chain recombines TRBV6-8 with TRBJ1-6, with a tentative D call TRBD1 (5 bases). CDR3 length: 14 residues. The germline CDR1 and CDR2 sequences are MNHGY and SAAAGT. The V end lost 10 bases, the J end lost 14 bases, and 24 bases lay between the germline ends.

The CDR3 DNA reads TGTGCCAGTAGTGTCAGAACAGGGGGCAGCAATCAGCCCCAGCATTTT. Encoded protein: CASSVRTGGSNQPQHF. This chain joins TRBV19 and TRBJ1-5, with 9 positions matching TRBD1. With V trimmed by 5 bases and J by 1 base, 6 bases remained unmatched. The CDR3 length is 16 residues. In germline, CDR1 is LNHDA, CDR2 SQIVND (reference sequence).

The DNA for the CDR3 is TGTGCCAGCAGCCCGGGACTAGCGGGGGGGCCCAGGGAGCTGTTTTTT. This sequence encodes CASSPGLAGGPRELFF. The chain is built from TRBV5-4 and TRBJ2-2; TRBD2 agrees at 16 bases. With V trimmed by 4 bases and J by 9 bases, 6 bases remained unmatched. Germline CDR1 and CDR2: SGHNT and YYREEE (reference sequence). CDR3 size: 16 residues. Complete variable domain (other parts from reference TRBV5-4 and TRBJ2-2): ETGVTQSPTHLIKTRGQQVTLRCSSQSGHNTVSWYQQALGQGPQFIFQYYREEENGRGNFPPRFSGLQFPNYSSELNVNALELDDSALYLCASSPGLAGGPRELFFGEGSRLTVL.

V gene TRBV29-1 combines with J gene TRBJ2-7; 7 nucleotides match TRBD1. The junction had 7 bases not matched to a gene; V was cut back by 6 bases and J by 2 bases. Per germline, CDR1 SQVTM and CDR2 ANQGSEA. This CDR3 spans 13 amino acids. CDR3 in DNA: TGCAGCGTACGGACAGGTGACACCTACGAGCAGTACTTC. It encodes CSVRTGDTYEQYF.

This clone came up once. The rearrangement uses TRBV7-9 and TRBJ1-2, with TRBD1 matching 11 bases. CDR1 is SEHNR, CDR2 FQNEAQ, per germline (reference sequence). This CDR3 spans 15 amino acids. Losses at the gene ends were 6 bases for V and 8 bases for J; bases not matched to a gene: 11. Written as DNA, the CDR3 is TGTGCCAGCAGAACCGGACAGGGGGCACTTCAAGGCTACACCTTC. This sequence encodes CASRTGQGALQGYTF.

The rearrangement links TRBV5-1 to TRBJ2-5; 7 nucleotides match TRBD2. The CDR3 totals 15 residues. The trim removed 0 bases at V and 2 bases at J, leaving 4 bases unmatched. Germline V CDR1 and CDR2: SGHRS, YFSETQ. The CDR3 region is CASSLAGTKQETQYF. CDR3 sequence (DNA): TGCGCCAGCAGCTTGGCCGGGACTAAACAAGAGACCCAGTACTTC.

The chain couples TRBV3-1 (or the pseudogene TRBV3-2) to TRBJ1-2, with a tentative D call TRBD1 (6 bases). V shed 6 bases and J shed 4 bases, with 21 bases lying between them. The germline CDR1 and CDR2 sequences are LGHDT and YNNKEL (reference sequence). The CDR3 sequence is 16 residues long. The CDR3: CASRPFGAGGSYGYTF. CDR3 coding DNA: TGTGCCAGCAGACCCTTCGGTGCGGGGGGCAGCTATGGCTACACCTTC.

V is TRBV14 and J is TRBJ1-1; 7 bases fit TRBD1. The germline gives CDR1 SGHDN, CDR2 FVKESK. The CDR3 is 14 amino acids. V shed 3 bases, J shed 4 bases, and the junction held 5 bases outside the gene matches. The CDR3: CASSHRQGLTEAFF. The CDR3 DNA sequence: TGTGCCAGCAGCCACCGACAGGGTCTCACTGAAGCTTTCTTT.

This chain uses TRBV7-9 with TRBJ1-1; no definite D call. This CDR3 has 14 residues. Germline assignment: CDR1 SEHNR and CDR2 FQNEAQ (reference sequence). V was clipped by 5 bases and J by 2 bases, with 12 bases between them. The DNA for the CDR3 is TGTGCCAGCAGCATCAGATCGCTCAACACTGAAGCTTTCTTT. This gives the protein CASSIRSLNTEAFF.

This clone has just a few counts. V usage is TRBV30 and J usage is TRBJ1-2; D is undetermined. Germline V gene data show CDR1 as GTSNPN and CDR2 as SVGIG (reference sequence). Trimming took 2 bases from V and 4 from J, leaving 14 bases between them. CDR3 length: 14 residues. The CDR3 is CAWSPPGEIYGYTF. For the CDR3, the DNA is TGTGCCTGGAGTCCTCCTGGGGAGATCTATGGCTACACCTTC.

The chain carries TRBV18 and TRBJ2-3, with D perhaps matching TRBD1 (6 bases). CDR3 length equals 14 residues. V lost 3 bases and J 2 bases, leaving 9 bases between the germline ends. CDR1 is KGHSH, CDR2 LQKENI, per germline. CDR3 sequence: CASSPGAPTDTQYF. DNA for the CDR3: TGTGCCAGCTCACCGGGGGCACCCACAGATACGCAGTATTTT.

The J gene is TRBJ1-1, the V gene TRBV18; possibly TRBD1 for D (5 bases). This CDR3 region has 15 residues. Looked up from germline, CDR1 is KGHSH and CDR2 is LQKENI. The V gene lost 0 bases and the J gene lost 4 bases, with 12 bases spanning the gap. CDR3 region: CASSPPQGGLTEAFF. CDR3 sequence (DNA): TGTGCCAGCTCACCACCCCAGGGAGGACTCACTGAAGCTTTCTTT.

The rearrangement uses TRBV30 and TRBJ1-3, with D possibly matching TRBD1 (6 bases). Trimming shortened V by 2 bases and J by 0 bases, and 20 bases separated the two germline ends. The CDR3 covers 18 residues. CDR1 is GTSNPN, CDR2 SVGIG, per germline (reference sequence). CDR3 DNA: TGTGCCTGGAGTAGGTTGGACAGAGTAGGAAGCTCTGGAAACACCATATATTTT. This codes for CAWSRLDRVGSSGNTIYF.

This chain uses TRBV7-2 with TRBJ2-1; 8 bases fit TRBD2. This CDR3 has 14 residues. V was pared by 3 bases and J by 8 bases, with 6 bases of the junction left unmatched. Germline V CDR1 and CDR2: SGHTA, FQGNSA. CDR3 region: CASSLRGAPDEQFF. The CDR3 region has the DNA TGTGCCAGCAGCTTGCGGGGGGCCCCCGATGAGCAGTTCTTC.

This clone was detected once. The chain combines TRBV7-9 with TRBJ1-1, with D tentatively TRBD1 (6 bases). Germline CDR1 SEHNR, CDR2 FQNEAQ (reference sequence). This CDR3 region has 16 residues. Deletions cut 5 bases from V and 0 bases from J, with 16 bases between. CDR3: CASSRGQGLVNTEAFF. The CDR3 DNA follows: TGTGCCAGCAGCCGAGGGCAGGGGTTGGTGAACACTGAAGCTTTCTTT.

This clone was recorded a few times. The genes are TRBV10-3 and TRBJ1-4; D not certain. CDR1 and CDR2 (germline): ENHRY, SYGVKD. CDR3 length: 13 amino acids. The V gene lost 6 bases and the J gene lost 5 bases, with 10 bases spanning the gap. CDR3 sequence (DNA): TGTGCCATCAGGGGCAGCATCAATGAAAAACTGTTTTTT. The encoded protein is CAIRGSINEKLFF.

Here the CDR3 DNA reads TGCGCCAGCAGCACGGGACAGGGCTATGGCTACACCTTC. Amino acid sequence: CASSTGQGYGYTF. The chain couples TRBV5-1 to TRBJ1-2; 9 bases fit TRBD1. Germline V gives CDR1 SGHRS, CDR2 YFSETQ. The J segment lost 4 bases and the V segment lost 4 bases, leaving 2 bases of the junction unmatched. The CDR3 spans 13 residues.

CDR3 sequence reads: CASRGGEDTPNISYNSPLHF. As DNA, the CDR3 is TGCGCCAGCAGAGGGGGTGAAGACACTCCGAACATTAGCTATAATTCACCCCTCCACTTT. The gene calls are TRBV10-1 and TRBJ1-6, with TRBD1 as a possible D gene (6 bases). Trimming took off 6 bases at V and 3 bases at J, with 27 bases between the two ends. Germline V gene lookup returns CDR1 WNHNN and CDR2 SYGVQD (reference sequence). This CDR3 spans 20 amino acids.